What follows are 23 T cell receptor beta chains derived from one specimen sequenced in a study of T cell responses to AZD1222 COVID-19 vaccine. Repertoires were generated with immunoSEQ multiplex PCR, while TCRdb's copy carries only in-frame clones and drops some. This sample has 160,000 or so clones; about 88% occur once, and the top ten carry approximately 6.6%. This sample comprised peripheral blood, obtained after recovery from COVID-19. All receptors come from an adult who had recovered from COVID-19.

In its sample, this clone was seen once. The chain carries TRBV18 and TRBJ2-1; TRBD2 agrees at 14 bases. CDR1 is KGHSH, CDR2 LQKENI, per germline. Trimming at V came to 5 bases and at J to 4 bases, leaving 7 bases not matched to a gene. The length of the CDR3 is 17 residues. The CDR3 region has the DNA TGTGCCAGCTCATCCTGGACTAGCGGGGGGCTATACAATGAGCAGTTCTTC. Its protein is CASSSWTSGGLYNEQFF.

In its sample, this clone was seen many times. This chain joins TRBV5-1 and TRBJ1-4; D perhaps matches TRBD1 (6 bases). Germline loops: CDR1 SGHRS, CDR2 YFSETQ. CDR3 size: 15 residues. With 4 bases removed from V and 7 bases from J, the gap between germline ends came to 17 bases. CDR3 nucleotide sequence: TGCGCCAGCAGCCTTCAGGGGCGGCAGGGTGAAAAACTGTTTTTT. It translates to CASSLQGRQGEKLFF.

The chain couples TRBV29-1 to TRBJ2-3, with 7 bases that match TRBD2. With V trimmed by 7 bases and J by 2 bases, 6 bases remained unmatched. The CDR3 totals 13 residues. Germline V gene lookup returns CDR1 SQVTM and CDR2 ANQGSEA. For the CDR3, the DNA is TGCAGCGCTGAGGGAGGGGCCACAGATACGCAGTATTTT. It yields the protein CSAEGGATDTQYF.

This clone was recorded once. The chain joins TRBV4-1 to TRBJ2-5, with D tentatively TRBD2 (6 bases). Germline CDR1 MGHRA, CDR2 YSYEKL. V lost 5 bases to trimming and J lost 5 bases, with 18 bases between them. The CDR3 is 15 residues long. CDR3 sequence (DNA): TGCGCCAGCAGCTTTGAGGGAGGACCGGGGGAGACCCAGTACTTC. Translation: CASSFEGGPGETQYF.

This clone is a singleton in its sample. The chain is built from TRBV2 and TRBJ1-1, with 7 bases matching TRBD1. The CDR3 has 14 amino acids. Germline V CDR1 and CDR2: SNHLY, FYNNEI. Germline trimming cut 6 bases from V and 0 bases from J; bases unmatched to any gene: 4. The CDR3 nucleotides are TGTGCCAGCAGCCGAACAGGGGTGAACACTGAAGCTTTCTTT. Translated: CASSRTGVNTEAFF.

J is TRBJ1-3 and V is TRBV13; no definite D call. CDR1 and CDR2 from the germline V gene are PRHDT and FYEKMQ (reference sequence). The V and J ends lost 4 bases and 9 bases respectively, with 16 bases between them. This CDR3 is 14 amino acids long. This CDR3 reads CASSSAADLGTIYF. CDR3 bases: TGTGCCAGCAGCTCCGCTGCGGACCTTGGCACCATATATTTT.

The chain has TRBV11-3 and TRBJ2-1; 11 nucleotides agree with TRBD2. CDR3 length equals 16 residues. Germline lookup yields CDR1 SGHNT and CDR2 YENEEA. Unmatched junction bases numbered 9, after V lost 5 bases and J lost 6 bases. CDR3 bases: TGTGCCAGCAGCCGAAATAGCGGGAGGGCTGTCAATGAGCAGTTCTTC. Translated, it gives CASSRNSGRAVNEQFF.

This clone was recorded a few times. The chain carries TRBV27 and TRBJ1-2, with 8 bases aligning to TRBD1. In germline, CDR1 is MNHEY, CDR2 SMNVEV (reference sequence). The CDR3 covers 16 residues. With 5 bases clipped from V and 7 bases from J, the junction kept 15 bases outside the gene matches. Here the CDR3 reads CASSPLADRERSGYTF. CDR3 sequence (DNA): TGTGCCAGCAGTCCCTTGGCGGACAGGGAAAGGAGTGGCTACACCTTC.

The chain carries TRBV7-9 and TRBJ2-5; tentatively, D is TRBD2 (5 bases). Trimming removed 3 bases from V and 2 bases from J, with 10 bases in between. The CDR3 runs 14 residues. CDR1 and CDR2 (germline): SEHNR, FQNEAQ (reference sequence). CDR3 region: CASSFGDGQETQYF. CDR3 sequence (DNA): TGTGCCAGCAGCTTCGGGGATGGGCAAGAGACCCAGTACTTC. Filled out from reference TRBV7-9 and TRBJ2-5, the complete variable domain reads DTGVSQNPRHKITKRGQNVTFRCDPISEHNRLYWYRQTLGQGPEFLTYFQNEAQLEKSRLLSDRFSAERPKGSFSTLEIQRTEQGDSAMYLCASSFGDGQETQYFGPGTRLLVL.

The V call is TRBV27, the J call TRBJ2-7; a possible D gene is TRBD1 (5 bases). The CDR3 covers 16 residues. Per germline, CDR1 MNHEY and CDR2 SMNVEV (reference sequence). V dropped 6 bases and J dropped 0 bases, with 18 bases sitting between them. The CDR3 spells CASSYNSGNPSYEQYF. The CDR3 DNA sequence: TGTGCCAGCAGCTACAATTCAGGGAATCCCTCCTACGAGCAGTACTTC.

The CDR3 DNA reads TGTGCCAGCAGTGAAGCGGCTAGCGGGAGTTACGAGCAGTACTTC. Protein product: CASSEAASGSYEQYF. The chain recombines TRBV6-1 with TRBJ2-7; 10 bases are a match to TRBD2. Losses at the gene ends were 0 bases for V and 4 bases for J; bases not matched to a gene: 3. Germline V lookup: CDR1 MNHNS, CDR2 SASEGT. The CDR3 runs to 15 residues.

The gene calls are TRBV2 and TRBJ2-3, with D possibly matching TRBD1 (6 bases). Germline V CDR1 and CDR2: SNHLY, FYNNEI. The germline V and J ends were trimmed by 4 bases and 5 bases, with 16 bases remaining between them. The CDR3 loop spans 15 amino acids. CDR3 DNA: TGTGCCAGCAGTGTAAGGGGGACCACAGGAGATACGCAGTATTTT. Translation gives CASSVRGTTGDTQYF.

The chain combines TRBV6-2 or TRBV6-3 with TRBJ2-5, with 13 bases aligning to TRBD2. The CDR3 covers 15 residues. Germline CDR1 and CDR2: MNHEY and SVGEGT. V dropped 5 bases and J dropped 2; count of bases not matched to a gene: 2. CDR3 residues: CASSVGLAGQETQYF. For the CDR3, the DNA is TGTGCCAGCAGTGTGGGACTAGCGGGGCAAGAGACCCAGTACTTC.

This chain connects TRBV5-5 to TRBJ1-3; unclear D gene. V was cut by 3 bases and J by 1 base, with 11 bases left in between. The CDR3 runs 15 residues. Germline V gene sequence: CDR1 SGHKS, CDR2 YYEKEE (reference sequence). This CDR3 is CASSWALTSGNTIYF. The CDR3 DNA reads TGTGCCAGCAGCTGGGCCCTCACGTCTGGAAACACCATATATTTT.

This chain uses TRBV11-3 with TRBJ2-7; D could derive from TRBD1 or TRBD2 (6 bases each). Germline CDR1 and CDR2: SGHNT and YENEEA. The CDR3 loop spans 15 amino acids. Trimming cost V 4 bases and J 2 bases, with 15 bases left between them. The CDR3 region has the DNA TGTGCCAGCAGCTCTGGAGGGGGAGAGCCCTACGAGCAGTACTTC. Residues: CASSSGGGEPYEQYF.

This clone was seen only a few times. The chain employs TRBV5-6 and TRBJ1-2, with 7 bases aligning to TRBD1. CDR1 is SGHDT, CDR2 YYEEEE, per germline. The V and J ends lost 3 bases and 6 bases, in that order; junction bases with no gene match: 5. CDR3 size: 13 residues. Here the CDR3 reads CASSSDTGDGYTF. CDR3 in DNA: TGTGCCAGCAGCTCCGACACAGGGGATGGCTACACCTTC.

This clone was observed a handful of times. This sequence joins TRBV5-1 and TRBJ2-2; no clear D. V was cut by 2 bases and J by 5 bases, with 7 bases left in between. The CDR3 is 13 residues long. CDR1 SGHRS and CDR2 YFSETQ come from the germline V gene. CDR3 sequence reads: CASSLFGTGELFF. The CDR3 DNA follows: TGCGCCAGCAGCTTATTTGGGACCGGGGAGCTGTTTTTT. Combining the CDR3 with reference TRBV5-1 and TRBJ2-2 gives the whole variable domain KAGVTQTPRYLIKTRGQQVTLSCSPISGHRSVSWYQQTPGQGLQFLFEYFSETQRNKGNFPGRFSGRQFSNSRSEMNVSTLELGDSALYLCASSLFGTGELFFGEGSRLTVL.

The V call is TRBV7-2, the J call TRBJ1-5; D is perhaps TRBD1 (5 bases). Germline lookup yields CDR1 SGHTA and CDR2 FQGNSA. V was trimmed by 5 bases and J by 1 base, leaving 12 bases between them. CDR3 size: 15 residues. The CDR3 is CASSPDSGSNQPQHF. The CDR3 DNA reads as TGTGCCAGCAGCCCGGACTCAGGGAGCAATCAGCCCCAGCATTTT.

In its sample, this clone was seen a few times. The rearrangement joins TRBV19 to TRBJ1-5; 9 positions agree with TRBD1. Trimming took 6 bases from V and 5 from J; bases not matched to a gene: 2. CDR3 length: 13 residues. Germline-derived CDR1 and CDR2 are LNHDA and SQIVND (reference sequence). The chain's CDR3 is CASRQGADQPQHF. The CDR3 nucleotides are TGTGCCAGTAGACAGGGGGCTGATCAGCCCCAGCATTTT.

The chain is built from TRBV9 and TRBJ1-6; 7 bases fit TRBD1. CDR1 SGDLS and CDR2 YYNGEE come from the germline V gene. With 2 bases clipped from V and 7 bases from J, the junction kept 3 bases outside the gene matches. This CDR3 is 14 amino acids long. The CDR3 is CASSVTGSNSPLHF. As DNA, the CDR3 is TGTGCCAGCAGCGTGACAGGGAGCAATTCACCCCTCCACTTT.

The DNA for the CDR3 is TGTGCCAGCAGCCCCACGGGACTAGCGGGGGCAGATACGCAGTATTTT. Translating gives CASSPTGLAGADTQYF. This chain links TRBV14 with TRBJ2-3; 14 bases align to TRBD2. The V and J ends lost 4 bases and 4 bases, in that order; junction bases with no gene match: 4. CDR1 SGHDN and CDR2 FVKESK come from the germline V gene. CDR3 size: 16 residues.

This chain connects TRBV7-8 to TRBJ1-3; D not resolved. The CDR3 loop spans 14 amino acids. Germline lookup yields CDR1 SGHVS and CDR2 FQNEAQ. The ends were cut back, 2 bases at V and 3 bases at J, with 8 bases in the middle. The CDR3 region is CASSLSEIGNTIYF. CDR3 sequence (DNA): TGTGCCAGCAGCTTATCCGAAATTGGAAACACCATATATTTT.

This clone was seen a handful of times. The chain links TRBV7-8 to TRBJ1-5; weak D call: TRBD1 (5 bases). Germline V gives CDR1 SGHVS, CDR2 FQNEAQ. The CDR3 covers 15 residues. V shed 4 bases and J shed 6 bases, with 16 bases lying between them. Here the CDR3 DNA reads TGTGCCAGCAGCTCAGCACGGCTTGGGGGTCAGCCCCAGCATTTT. It encodes CASSSARLGGQPQHF.